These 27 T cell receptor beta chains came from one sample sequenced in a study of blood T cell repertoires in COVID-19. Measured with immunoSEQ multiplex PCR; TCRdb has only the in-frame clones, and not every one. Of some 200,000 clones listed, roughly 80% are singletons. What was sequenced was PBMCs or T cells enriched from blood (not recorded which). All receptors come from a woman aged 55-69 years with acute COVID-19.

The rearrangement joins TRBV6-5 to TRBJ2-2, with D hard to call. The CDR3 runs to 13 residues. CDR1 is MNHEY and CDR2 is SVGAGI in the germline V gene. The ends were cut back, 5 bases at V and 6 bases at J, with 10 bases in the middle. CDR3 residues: CASSPPSPGELFF. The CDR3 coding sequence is TGTGCCAGCAGTCCACCGAGTCCCGGGGAGCTGTTTTTT.

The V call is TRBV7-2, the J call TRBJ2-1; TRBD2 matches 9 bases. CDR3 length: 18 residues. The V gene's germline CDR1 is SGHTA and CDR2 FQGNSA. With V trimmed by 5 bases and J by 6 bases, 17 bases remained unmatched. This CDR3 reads CASSPRLASGNIANEQFF. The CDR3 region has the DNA TGTGCCAGCAGCCCTCGCTTGGCTAGCGGGAATATTGCCAATGAGCAGTTCTTC.

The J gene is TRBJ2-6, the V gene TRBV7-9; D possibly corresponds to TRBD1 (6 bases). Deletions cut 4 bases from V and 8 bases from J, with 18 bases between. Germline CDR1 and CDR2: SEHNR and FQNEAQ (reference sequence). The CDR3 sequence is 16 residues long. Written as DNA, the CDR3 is TGTGCCAGCAGCTCTCAAGTTACAGGGTCCTCCAACGTCCTGACTTTC. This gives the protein CASSSQVTGSSNVLTF.

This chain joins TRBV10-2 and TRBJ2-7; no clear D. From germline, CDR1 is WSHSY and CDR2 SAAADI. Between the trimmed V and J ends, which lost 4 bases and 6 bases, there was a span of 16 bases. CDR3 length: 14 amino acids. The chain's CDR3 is CASSVGQVIREQYF. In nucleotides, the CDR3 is TGCGCCAGCAGTGTTGGGCAGGTCATCCGCGAGCAGTACTTC.

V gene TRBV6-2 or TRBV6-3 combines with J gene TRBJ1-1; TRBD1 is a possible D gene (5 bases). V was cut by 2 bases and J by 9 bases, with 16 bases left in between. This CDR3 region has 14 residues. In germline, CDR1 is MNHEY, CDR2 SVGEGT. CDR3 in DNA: TGTGCCAGCAGTTACGGAGGGACGACCCAAAAAGCTTTCTTT. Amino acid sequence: CASSYGGTTQKAFF.

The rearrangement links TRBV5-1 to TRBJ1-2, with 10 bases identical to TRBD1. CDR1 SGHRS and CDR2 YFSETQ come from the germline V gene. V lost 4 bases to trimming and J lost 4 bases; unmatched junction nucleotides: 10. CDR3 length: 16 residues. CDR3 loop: CASSPGQGNSIYGYTF. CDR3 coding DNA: TGCGCCAGCAGCCCGGGACAGGGGAATTCTATCTATGGCTACACCTTC.

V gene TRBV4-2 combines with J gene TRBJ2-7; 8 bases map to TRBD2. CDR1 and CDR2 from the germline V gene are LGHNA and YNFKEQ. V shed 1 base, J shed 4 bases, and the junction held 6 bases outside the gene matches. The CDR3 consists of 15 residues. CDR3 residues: CASSQVELAEYEQYF. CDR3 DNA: TGTGCCAGCAGCCAAGTGGAACTAGCGGAGTACGAGCAGTACTTC.

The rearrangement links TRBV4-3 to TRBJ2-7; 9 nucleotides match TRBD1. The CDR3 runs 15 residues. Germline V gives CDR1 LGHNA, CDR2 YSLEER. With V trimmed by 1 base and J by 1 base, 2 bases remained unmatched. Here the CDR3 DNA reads TGCGCCAGCAGCCAAGTACAGGGGGCGTCCTACGAGCAGTACTTC. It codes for CASSQVQGASYEQYF.

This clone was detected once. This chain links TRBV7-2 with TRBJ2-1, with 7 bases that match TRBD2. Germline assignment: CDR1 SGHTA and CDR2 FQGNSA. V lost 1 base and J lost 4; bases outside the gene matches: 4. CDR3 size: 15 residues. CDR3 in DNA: TGTGCCAGCAGCTTAGATAGCGGGTCATACAATGAGCAGTTCTTC. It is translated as CASSLDSGSYNEQFF.

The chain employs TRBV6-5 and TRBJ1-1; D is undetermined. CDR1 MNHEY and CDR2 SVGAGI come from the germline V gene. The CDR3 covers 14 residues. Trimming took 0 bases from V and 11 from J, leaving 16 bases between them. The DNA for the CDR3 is TGTGCCAGCAGTTACTCGCGGGAGAGAGCGGGGGCTTTCTTT. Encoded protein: CASSYSRERAGAFF.

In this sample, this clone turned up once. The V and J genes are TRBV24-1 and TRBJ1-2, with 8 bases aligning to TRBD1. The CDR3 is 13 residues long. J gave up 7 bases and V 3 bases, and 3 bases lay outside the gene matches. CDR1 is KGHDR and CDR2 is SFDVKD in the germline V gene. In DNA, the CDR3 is TGTGCCACCAGTGATAGGACAGGGCTTGGCTACACCTTC. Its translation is CATSDRTGLGYTF.

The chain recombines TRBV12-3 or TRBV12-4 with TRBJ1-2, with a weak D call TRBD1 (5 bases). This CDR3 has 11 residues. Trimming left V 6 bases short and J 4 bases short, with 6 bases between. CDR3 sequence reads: CASSDSYGYTF. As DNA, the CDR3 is TGTGCCAGCAGCGACAGCTATGGCTACACCTTC.

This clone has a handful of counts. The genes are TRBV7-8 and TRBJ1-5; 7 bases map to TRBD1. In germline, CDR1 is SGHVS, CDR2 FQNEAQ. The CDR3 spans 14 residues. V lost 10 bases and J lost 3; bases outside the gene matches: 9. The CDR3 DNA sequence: TGTGCCACTACACCCGACAGGGACAATCAGCCCCAGCATTTT. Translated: CATTPDRDNQPQHF. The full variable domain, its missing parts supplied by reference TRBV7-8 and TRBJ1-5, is GAGVSQSPRYKVAKRGQDVALRCDPISGHVSLFWYQQALGQGPEFLTYFQNEAQLDKSGLPSDRFFAERPEGSVSTLKIQRTQQEDSAVYLCATTPDRDNQPQHFGDGTRLSIL.

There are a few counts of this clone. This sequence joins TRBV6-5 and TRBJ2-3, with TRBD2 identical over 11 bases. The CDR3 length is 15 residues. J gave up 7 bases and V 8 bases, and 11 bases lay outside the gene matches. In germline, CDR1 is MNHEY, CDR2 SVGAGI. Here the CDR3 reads CASGQTSGGPYTQYF. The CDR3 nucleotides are TGTGCCAGCGGCCAAACTAGCGGGGGTCCGTATACGCAGTATTTT.

The CDR3 nucleotides read TGTGCCAGCTCACCACGGGGGGAGGACACTGAAGCTTTCTTT. As protein: CASSPRGEDTEAFF. This rearrangement joins TRBV18 to TRBJ1-1, with D perhaps matching TRBD1 (5 bases). V was clipped by 1 base and J by 3 bases, with 9 bases between them. The CDR3 has 14 residues. CDR1 KGHSH and CDR2 LQKENI come from the germline V gene.

The CDR3 is CASREGRETQYF. DNA for the CDR3: TGCGCCAGCAGGGAAGGGAGGGAGACCCAGTACTTC. The chain combines TRBV5-1 with TRBJ2-5, with D tentatively TRBD2 (6 bases). The germline CDR1 and CDR2 sequences are SGHRS and YFSETQ. Trimming took 5 bases from V and 5 from J, leaving 10 bases between them. CDR3 size: 12 residues.

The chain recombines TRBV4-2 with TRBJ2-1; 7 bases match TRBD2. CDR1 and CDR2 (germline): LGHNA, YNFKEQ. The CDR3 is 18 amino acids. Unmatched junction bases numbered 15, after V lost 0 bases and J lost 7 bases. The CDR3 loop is CASSQEGTTAPGGNEQFF. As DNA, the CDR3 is TGTGCCAGCAGCCAAGAGGGCACCACAGCGCCCGGGGGGAATGAGCAGTTCTTC.

CDR3 region: CASSQARETQYF. The CDR3 region has the DNA TGTGCCAGCAGCCAGGCTCGGGAGACCCAGTACTTC. The V gene is TRBV7-2, the J gene TRBJ2-5; D call uncertain. This CDR3 has 12 residues. The germline V gene has CDR1 SGHTA and CDR2 FQGNSA. V was trimmed by 5 bases and J by 5 bases, leaving 9 bases between them.

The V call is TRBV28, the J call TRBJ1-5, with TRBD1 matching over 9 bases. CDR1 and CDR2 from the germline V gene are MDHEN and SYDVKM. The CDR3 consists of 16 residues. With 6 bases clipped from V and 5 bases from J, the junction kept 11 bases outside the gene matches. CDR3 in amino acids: CASSTPGQGEDQPQHF. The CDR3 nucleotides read TGTGCCAGCAGCACTCCGGGACAGGGTGAGGATCAGCCCCAGCATTTT.

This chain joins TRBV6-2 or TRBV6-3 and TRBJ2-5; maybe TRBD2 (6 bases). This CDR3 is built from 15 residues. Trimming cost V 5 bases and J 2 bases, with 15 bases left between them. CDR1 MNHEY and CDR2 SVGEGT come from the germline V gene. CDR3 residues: CASSLTGLLQETQYF. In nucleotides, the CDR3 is TGTGCCAGCAGTCTAACGGGACTTTTACAAGAGACCCAGTACTTC.

The DNA of the CDR3 is TGTGCCGCTAGTGGGGGACAGGAAAATCAGCCCCAGCATTTT. This sequence encodes CAASGGQENQPQHF. The chain links TRBV10-3 to TRBJ1-5, with 8 nucleotides matching TRBD1. The CDR3 runs 14 residues. Germline V gene lookup returns CDR1 ENHRY and CDR2 SYGVKD. The V segment lost 11 bases and the J segment 4 bases; nucleotides outside the gene matches: 10.

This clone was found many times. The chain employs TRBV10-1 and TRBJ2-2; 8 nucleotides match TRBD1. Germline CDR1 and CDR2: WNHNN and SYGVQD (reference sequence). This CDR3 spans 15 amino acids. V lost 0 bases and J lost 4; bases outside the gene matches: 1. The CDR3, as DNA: TGCGCCAGCAGTGAGTCCCAGGGGGCCACCGGGGAGCTGTTTTTT. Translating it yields CASSESQGATGELFF.

Here the CDR3 reads CASSLVGQGGYGYTF. The DNA of the CDR3 is TGTGCCAGCAGCTTAGTGGGACAGGGGGGCTATGGCTACACCTTC. The chain has TRBV7-2 and TRBJ1-2; 11 nucleotides line up with TRBD1. V dropped 1 base and J dropped 4; count of bases not matched to a gene: 2. Per the germline V gene, CDR1 is SGHTA and CDR2 is FQGNSA. This CDR3 region has 15 residues.

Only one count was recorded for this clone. The CDR3 coding sequence is TGTGCCAGCAGCAATCCCGACTACCACAATGAGCAGTTCTTC. Translation gives CASSNPDYHNEQFF. The gene calls are TRBV6-2 or TRBV6-3 and TRBJ2-1, with D possibly TRBD2 on 5 matching bases. There are 14 residues in the CDR3. Germline CDR1 MNHEY, CDR2 SVGEGT. The ends were cut back, 6 bases at V and 5 bases at J, with 14 bases in the middle.

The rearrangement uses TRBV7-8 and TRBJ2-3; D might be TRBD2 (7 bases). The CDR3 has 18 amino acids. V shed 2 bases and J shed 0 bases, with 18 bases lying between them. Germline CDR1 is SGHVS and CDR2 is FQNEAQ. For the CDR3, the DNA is TGTGCCAGCAGCTTAAAAGGGGGGGGGCGCATAAGCACAGATACGCAGTATTTT. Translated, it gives CASSLKGGGRISTDTQYF.

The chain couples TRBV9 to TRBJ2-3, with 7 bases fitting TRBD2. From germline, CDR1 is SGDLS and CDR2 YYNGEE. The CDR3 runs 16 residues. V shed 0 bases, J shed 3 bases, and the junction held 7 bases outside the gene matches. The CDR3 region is CASSVVGGSGTDTQYF. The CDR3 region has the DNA TGTGCCAGCAGCGTAGTTGGCGGGAGTGGTACAGATACGCAGTATTTT.

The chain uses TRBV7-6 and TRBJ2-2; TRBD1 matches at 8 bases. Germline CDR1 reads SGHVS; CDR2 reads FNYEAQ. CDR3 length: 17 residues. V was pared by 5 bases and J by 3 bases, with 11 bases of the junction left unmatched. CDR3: CASSPPPTGVHTGELFF. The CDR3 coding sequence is TGTGCCAGCAGCCCCCCCCCGACAGGGGTGCACACCGGGGAGCTGTTTTTT. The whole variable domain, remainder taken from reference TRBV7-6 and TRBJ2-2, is GAGVSQSPRYKVTKRGQDVALRCDPISGHVSLYWYRQALGQGPEFLTYFNYEAQQDKSGLPNDRFSAERPEGSISTLTIQRTEQRDSAMYRCASSPPPTGVHTGELFFGEGSRLTVL.